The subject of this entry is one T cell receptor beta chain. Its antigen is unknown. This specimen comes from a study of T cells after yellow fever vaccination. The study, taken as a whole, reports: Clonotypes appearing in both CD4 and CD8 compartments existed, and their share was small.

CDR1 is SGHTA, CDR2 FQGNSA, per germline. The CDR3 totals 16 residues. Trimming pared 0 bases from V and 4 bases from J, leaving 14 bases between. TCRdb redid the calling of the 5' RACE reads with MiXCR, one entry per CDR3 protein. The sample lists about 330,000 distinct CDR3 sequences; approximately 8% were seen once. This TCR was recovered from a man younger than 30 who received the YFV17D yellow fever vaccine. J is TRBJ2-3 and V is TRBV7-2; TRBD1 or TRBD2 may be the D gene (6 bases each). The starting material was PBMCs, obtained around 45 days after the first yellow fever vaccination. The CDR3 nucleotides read TGTGCCAGCAGCTTAGCGCAAGGGGGGCCCTCAGATACGCAGTATTTT. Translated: CASSLAQGGPSDTQYF.